A selection of T cell receptor beta chains follows, all from one sample in a study of vaccination and CD4 T cells after COVID-19. TCRdb re-called the PCR reads with MiXCR, one entry per CDR3 protein. The data hold 15,000 to 20,000 distinct CDR3 sequences, with approximately 50% observed a single time. These receptors' antigens are unknown. Sequencing used CD4+ T cells from blood, cultured in vitro. All receptors come from a human donor who had recovered from COVID-19. The CDR3 runs from the conserved cysteine through the conserved F or W. D genes are given only for firm matches. Clone sizes are given selectively: once, few, many, or a class where the clone is expanded.

J: TRBJ1-2; size: .; V: TRBV27; D: .; CDR3: CASSLSLLNPGYTF; DNA: TGTGCCAGCAGTTTATCCCTTTTGAACCCTGGCTACACCTTC
J: TRBJ1-1; size: .; V: TRBV2; D: TRBD1; CDR3: CASSLDRGDTEAFF; DNA: TGTGCCAGCAGTCTGGACAGGGGGGACACTGAAGCTTTCTTT
J: TRBJ2-5; size: .; V: TRBV6-1; D: TRBD2; CDR3: CASLRTGGGETQYF; DNA: TGTGCCAGTCTCCGTACGGGCGGGGGAGAGACCCAGTACTTC
J: TRBJ2-2; size: few; V: TRBV7-2; D: .; CDR3: CASSSQGHTGELFF; DNA: TGTGCCAGCAGCTCCCAAGGACACACCGGGGAGCTGTTTTTT
J: TRBJ2-3; size: .; V: TRBV5-1; D: .; CDR3: CASSLAQGTDTQYF; DNA: TGCGCCAGCAGCTTGGCCCAGGGGACAGATACGCAGTATTTT
J: TRBJ2-5; size: .; V: TRBV7-9; D: .; CDR3: CASSFGSRGSQYF; DNA: TGTGCCAGCAGCTTTGGGTCGAGGGGGAGCCAGTACTTC
J: TRBJ2-5; size: .; V: TRBV18; D: .; CDR3: CASSPFVYSQETQYF; DNA: TGTGCCAGCTCACCGTTTGTTTACAGTCAAGAGACCCAGTACTTC
J: TRBJ2-7; size: few; V: TRBV10-3; D: TRBD1; CDR3: CAIRERTGGLEQYF; DNA: TGTGCCATCAGGGAAAGGACAGGGGGGCTCGAGCAGTACTTC
J: TRBJ2-3; size: .; V: TRBV5-1; D: TRBD2; CDR3: CASSLGTSGGGTDTQYF; DNA: TGCGCCAGCAGCTTAGGGACTAGCGGGGGCGGGACAGATACGCAGTATTTT
J: TRBJ1-1; size: .; V: TRBV28; D: TRBD1; CDR3: CASRLGGTAPEAFF; DNA: TGTGCCAGCAGGCTGGGTGGGACAGCTCCTGAAGCTTTCTTT
J: TRBJ1-3; size: few; V: TRBV20-1; D: TRBD1; CDR3: CSARDAGQGGVSGNTIYF; DNA: TGCAGTGCTAGAGACGCGGGACAGGGGGGAGTCTCTGGAAACACCATATATTTT
J: TRBJ1-2; size: few; V: TRBV7-2; D: .; CDR3: CASSLVPGYNYGYTF; DNA: TGTGCCAGCAGCTTAGTTCCCGGGTACAACTATGGCTACACCTTC
J: TRBJ2-3; size: .; V: TRBV14; D: .; CDR3: CASSQFMSSSDTQYF; DNA: TGTGCCAGCAGCCAATTTATGAGCTCTTCAGATACGCAGTATTTT
J: TRBJ1-5; size: few; V: TRBV20-1; D: .; CDR3: CSAKQGSNQPQHF; DNA: TGCAGTGCTAAACAGGGAAGCAATCAGCCCCAGCATTTT
J: TRBJ1-2; size: .; V: TRBV19; D: TRBD1; CDR3: CATTDREHGYTF; DNA: TGTGCCACCACGGACAGGGAGCATGGCTACACCTTC
J: TRBJ2-1; size: .; V: TRBV21-1; D: .; CDR3: CASSKDDNEQFF; DNA: TGTGCCAGCAGCAAAGACGACAATGAGCAGTTCTTC
J: TRBJ1-2; size: few; V: TRBV6-2/TRBV6-3; D: TRBD1; CDR3: CASSHGQGGDYGYTF; DNA: TGTGCCAGCAGCCACGGACAGGGCGGTGACTATGGCTACACCTTC
J: TRBJ1-4; size: .; V: TRBV7-6; D: TRBD1; CDR3: CASSLRGTGGEKLFF; DNA: TGTGCCAGCAGTTTGCGGGGGACAGGGGGTGAAAAACTGTTTTTT
J: TRBJ2-7; size: .; V: TRBV19; D: TRBD2; CDR3: CASSISGGEGYEQYF; DNA: TGTGCCAGTAGTATATCCGGCGGGGAGGGCTACGAGCAGTACTTC
J: TRBJ2-2; size: few; V: TRBV24-1; D: TRBD2; CDR3: CATSDELAANTGELFF; DNA: TGTGCCACCAGTGACGAACTAGCGGCGAACACCGGGGAGCTGTTTTTT
J: TRBJ1-5; size: .; V: TRBV7-2; D: .; CDR3: CASSFRVQGQPQHF; DNA: TGTGCCAGCAGCTTTAGGGTACAAGGGCAGCCCCAGCATTTT
J: TRBJ2-2; size: few; V: TRBV20-1; D: TRBD1; CDR3: CSARDRRTGDTGELFF; DNA: TGCAGTGCTAGAGATAGGAGGACAGGGGACACCGGGGAGCTGTTTTTT
J: TRBJ2-7; size: .; V: TRBV20-1; D: TRBD1; CDR3: CSASLWTGDYEQYF; DNA: TGCAGTGCTAGTCTGTGGACAGGGGATTACGAGCAGTACTTC
J: TRBJ2-5; size: .; V: TRBV2; D: .; CDR3: CASRYQETQYF; DNA: TGTGCCAGCAGGTACCAAGAGACCCAGTACTTC
J: TRBJ2-3; size: once; V: TRBV7-2; D: .; CDR3: CASSLPSTDTQYF; DNA: TGTGCCAGCAGCTTACCCAGCACAGATACGCAGTATTTT
J: TRBJ2-5; size: once; V: TRBV6-1; D: .; CDR3: CASSLISGLQSGTQYF; DNA: TGTGCCAGCAGCCTCATCAGCGGACTGCAGAGCGGGACCCAGTACTTC
J: TRBJ2-1; size: once; V: TRBV20-1; D: .; CDR3: CSAREGNNEQFF; DNA: TGCAGTGCCCGTGAGGGGAACAATGAGCAGTTCTTC
J: TRBJ1-2; size: .; V: TRBV5-1; D: .; CDR3: CASSWGDQSGGYTF; DNA: TGCGCCAGCAGCTGGGGGGACCAAAGTGGTGGCTACACCTTC
J: TRBJ1-1; size: few; V: TRBV6-1; D: TRBD1; CDR3: CASSPGTGAPHTEAFF; DNA: TGTGCCAGCAGCCCCGGGACAGGGGCACCCCACACTGAAGCTTTCTTT
J: TRBJ2-2; size: .; V: TRBV6-1; D: .; CDR3: CAAARRYTGTNTGELFF; DNA: TGTGCCGCCGCCCGCCGCTATACCGGGACCAACACCGGGGAGCTGTTTTTT
J: TRBJ1-6; size: .; V: TRBV27; D: TRBD1; CDR3: CASSSRDRASPLHF; DNA: TGTGCCAGCAGTTCACGGGACAGGGCTTCACCCCTCCACTTT
J: TRBJ1-2; size: .; V: TRBV20-1; D: TRBD1; CDR3: CSASDPGQGVYGYTF; DNA: TGCAGTGCTAGTGATCCGGGACAGGGGGTCTATGGCTACACCTTC
J: TRBJ1-3; size: .; V: TRBV6-1; D: TRBD1; CDR3: CASRTDRVAGNTIYF; DNA: TGTGCCAGCAGAACGGACAGGGTGGCTGGAAACACCATATATTTT
J: TRBJ2-5; size: .; V: TRBV6-4; D: .; CDR3: CASSEQETQYF; DNA: TGTGCCAGCAGTGAACAAGAGACCCAGTACTTC
J: TRBJ2-5; size: .; V: TRBV5-1; D: .; CDR3: CASSLKLQGRETQYF; DNA: TGCGCCAGCAGCTTGAAATTGCAGGGCAGGGAGACCCAGTACTTC
J: TRBJ1-1; size: .; V: TRBV6-5; D: TRBD1; CDR3: CASSSGTVNTEAFF; DNA: TGTGCCAGCAGTTCCGGGACAGTGAACACTGAAGCTTTCTTT
J: TRBJ2-5; size: .; V: TRBV7-9; D: TRBD2; CDR3: CASSLVVAGPQETQYF; DNA: TGTGCCAGCAGCTTAGTGGTAGCGGGTCCACAAGAGACCCAGTACTTC
J: TRBJ2-7; size: few; V: TRBV7-2; D: .; CDR3: CASSPLTRSDEQYF; DNA: TGTGCCAGCAGCCCATTGACTAGGTCGGACGAGCAGTACTTC
J: TRBJ2-6; size: .; V: TRBV12-3/TRBV12-4; D: .; CDR3: CASSRSGANVLTF; DNA: TGTGCCAGCAGCAGATCTGGGGCCAACGTCCTGACTTTC
J: TRBJ2-5; size: .; V: TRBV4-2; D: TRBD2; CDR3: CASSLGVAGGGETQYF; DNA: TGTGCCAGCAGCCTTGGTGTAGCGGGGGGTGGGGAGACCCAGTACTTC
J: TRBJ1-6; size: .; V: TRBV7-2; D: .; CDR3: CASSLEAGLGSPLHF; DNA: TGTGCCAGCAGCTTAGAAGCAGGGTTAGGATCACCCCTCCACTTT
J: TRBJ2-2; size: .; V: TRBV24-1; D: TRBD2; CDR3: CATSGTSGGPNTGELFF; DNA: TGTGCCACCTCCGGGACTAGCGGGGGGCCGAACACCGGGGAGCTGTTTTTT
J: TRBJ1-1; size: .; V: TRBV7-2; D: .; CDR3: CASSPGEDTEAFF; DNA: TGTGCCAGCAGCCCAGGGGAGGACACTGAAGCTTTCTTT
J: TRBJ2-7; size: .; V: TRBV20-1; D: TRBD2; CDR3: CSAPSSGLYEQYF; DNA: TGCAGTGCTCCCTCTAGCGGCCTCTACGAGCAGTACTTC
J: TRBJ2-2; size: .; V: TRBV20-1; D: TRBD2; CDR3: CCAIPSGSQRTGELFF; DNA: TGCTGTGCTATCCCTAGCGGGAGTCAAAGAACCGGGGAGCTGTTTTTT
J: TRBJ2-7; size: .; V: TRBV20-1; D: .; CDR3: CSAAARGYEQYF; DNA: TGCAGTGCTGCCGCTCGAGGCTACGAGCAGTACTTC
J: TRBJ1-1; size: .; V: TRBV6-5; D: .; CDR3: CASSYSGGGNTEAFF; DNA: TGTGCCAGCAGTTACTCGGGGGGCGGTAACACTGAAGCTTTCTTT
J: TRBJ2-3; size: .; V: TRBV4-2; D: .; CDR3: CASSQDWRGIYTDTQYF; DNA: TGTGCCAGCAGCCAAGACTGGCGCGGTATATACACAGATACGCAGTATTTT
J: TRBJ2-7; size: .; V: TRBV11-2; D: TRBD2; CDR3: CASSLRGLAGLNYEQYF; DNA: TGTGCCAGCAGCTTAAGGGGACTAGCGGGATTAAACTACGAGCAGTACTTC
J: TRBJ1-2; size: .; V: TRBV23-1; D: .; CDR3: CASSQFEGIPDHNYGYTF; DNA: TGCGCCAGCAGTCAATTTGAGGGCATCCCGGACCATAACTATGGCTACACCTTC
J: TRBJ1-1; size: few; V: TRBV20-1; D: .; CDR3: CSARGIGTLLEAFF; DNA: TGCAGTGCTAGAGGGATTGGGACACTCCTTGAAGCTTTCTTT
J: TRBJ1-2; size: .; V: TRBV7-9; D: TRBD1; CDR3: CASSPIPGQGNYGYTF; DNA: TGTGCCAGCAGCCCCATCCCGGGACAGGGAAACTATGGCTACACCTTC
J: TRBJ2-5; size: once; V: TRBV6-1; D: TRBD1; CDR3: CASSLQQGQETQYF; DNA: TGTGCCAGCAGCTTACAACAGGGGCAAGAGACCCAGTACTTC
J: TRBJ1-2; size: .; V: TRBV2; D: TRBD1; CDR3: CVSREDREYGYTF; DNA: TGTGTCAGCAGAGAAGACAGGGAGTATGGCTACACCTTC